This T cell receptor beta chain was found in a study of PD-L1 blockade in urothelial cancer. As for the study in general: Most patients, about 85% of the 29, were males with bladder-origin cancer. Specimens of blood held a median count of 141,255 T cells.

Time point reported: pretreatment peripheral blood. Samples spanned pretreatment and treatment, with 1 to 8 time points per patient. Germline V lookup: CDR1 GTSNPN, CDR2 SVGIG (reference sequence). The CDR3 is 17 residues long. V was pared by 5 bases and J by 3 bases, with 16 bases of the junction left unmatched. Measured with immunoSEQ multiplex PCR; TCRdb has only the in-frame clones, and not every one. This sample has tens of thousands of clones, with approximately 84% found just once. This specimen consisted of PBMCs, obtained around atezolizumab (anti-PD-L1) treatment. The genes are TRBV30 and TRBJ2-1; 7 nucleotides line up with TRBD2. This clonotype was obtained from a man aged 50-60 years with urothelial cancer. Written as DNA, the CDR3 is TGTGCCTGGCGGTCCCTTCAAGGGAGGGGAGACTACAATGAGCAGTTCTTC. Amino acids: CAWRSLQGRGDYNEQFF.